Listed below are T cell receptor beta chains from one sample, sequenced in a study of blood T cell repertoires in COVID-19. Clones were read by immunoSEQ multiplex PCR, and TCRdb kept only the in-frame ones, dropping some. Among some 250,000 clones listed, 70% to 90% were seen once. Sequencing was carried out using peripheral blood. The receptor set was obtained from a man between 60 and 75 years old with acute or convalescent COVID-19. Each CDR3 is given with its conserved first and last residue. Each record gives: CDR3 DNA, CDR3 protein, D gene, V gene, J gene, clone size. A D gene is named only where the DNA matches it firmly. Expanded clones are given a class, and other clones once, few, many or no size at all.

CDR3nt: TGTGCCAGTAGTACGCAAGGTCCAGGGAATTCACCCCTCCACTTT
CDR3aa: CASSTQGPGNSPLHF
d_gene: NA
v_gene: TRBV19
j_gene: TRBJ1-6
abundance: NA

CDR3nt: TGTGCCCTCCAGGGCCCTTTAGGCAATCAGCCCCAGCATTTT
CDR3aa: CALQGPLGNQPQHF
d_gene: NA
v_gene: TRBV28
j_gene: TRBJ1-5
abundance: NA

CDR3nt: TGTGCCAGCAGCCGGGGACTAGCGGGAGCCTACGAGCAGTACTTC
CDR3aa: CASSRGLAGAYEQYF
d_gene: TRBD2
v_gene: TRBV7-2
j_gene: TRBJ2-7
abundance: NA

CDR3nt: TGTGCCAGCAGTTCCACAGGGGGCAATCAGCCCCAGCATTTT
CDR3aa: CASSSTGGNQPQHF
d_gene: TRBD1
v_gene: TRBV6-2/TRBV6-3
j_gene: TRBJ1-5
abundance: NA

CDR3nt: TGTGCCAGCAGCTTAGAGGCGACAGGGCACGGGCAGTACTTC
CDR3aa: CASSLEATGHGQYF
d_gene: TRBD1
v_gene: TRBV7-9
j_gene: TRBJ2-7
abundance: NA

CDR3nt: TGTGCCAGCAGTTTCGGGTCACCTCAAGGGGGTTATGGCTACACCTTC
CDR3aa: CASSFGSPQGGYGYTF
d_gene: NA
v_gene: TRBV28
j_gene: TRBJ1-2
abundance: NA

CDR3nt: TGTGCCAGCAGCCGAATCCTCCTAGCGGGAAATTCAATTACCTACAATGAGCAGTTCTTC
CDR3aa: CASSRILLAGNSITYNEQFF
d_gene: TRBD2
v_gene: TRBV14
j_gene: TRBJ2-1
abundance: NA

CDR3nt: TGTGCCAGTAGCCGACAGGGGAATGGCTACACCTTC
CDR3aa: CASSRQGNGYTF
d_gene: TRBD1
v_gene: TRBV19
j_gene: TRBJ1-2
abundance: NA

CDR3nt: TGTGCCTGGATTCCTAGGGGGAACCGTCGTGGAAACACCATATATTTT
CDR3aa: CAWIPRGNRRGNTIYF
d_gene: NA
v_gene: TRBV30
j_gene: TRBJ1-3
abundance: NA

CDR3nt: TGTGCCTGGAGTGTACGCGAGGGTTCACCCCTCCACTTT
CDR3aa: CAWSVREGSPLHF
d_gene: NA
v_gene: TRBV30
j_gene: TRBJ1-6
abundance: NA

CDR3nt: TGTGCCAGCAGCTTAGGAAAGGCGGCCGACTATGGCTACACCTTC
CDR3aa: CASSLGKAADYGYTF
d_gene: NA
v_gene: TRBV7-8
j_gene: TRBJ1-2
abundance: NA

CDR3nt: TGTGCCAGCAGCCGGGAGGGGGCGAGGACTGAAGCTTTCTTT
CDR3aa: CASSREGARTEAFF
d_gene: TRBD1
v_gene: TRBV28
j_gene: TRBJ1-1
abundance: NA

CDR3nt: TGTGCCAGCAGTCCCCCCGCCAGGCGTCCCTACGAGCAGTACTTC
CDR3aa: CASSPPARRPYEQYF
d_gene: NA
v_gene: TRBV6-2/TRBV6-3
j_gene: TRBJ2-7
abundance: NA

CDR3nt: TGCGCCAGCAGCCCCTCCTCTCCGACAGGGTTGAGAGTCGGCTACACCTTC
CDR3aa: CASSPSSPTGLRVGYTF
d_gene: TRBD1
v_gene: TRBV5-1
j_gene: TRBJ1-2
abundance: NA

CDR3nt: TGTGCTAGCAGCTTAGCGGGAGGGGATAAAGAGACCCAGTACTTC
CDR3aa: CASSLAGGDKETQYF
d_gene: TRBD2
v_gene: TRBV7-7
j_gene: TRBJ2-5
abundance: NA

CDR3nt: TGTGCCAGCAGCTACCGAGGGGATACGCAGTATTTT
CDR3aa: CASSYRGDTQYF
d_gene: NA
v_gene: TRBV7-3
j_gene: TRBJ2-3
abundance: NA

CDR3nt: TGTGCCTGGAGCCCCTATGGAGGGTCGACCAAAAACATTCAGTACTTC
CDR3aa: CAWSPYGGSTKNIQYF
d_gene: NA
v_gene: TRBV30
j_gene: TRBJ2-4
abundance: NA

CDR3nt: TGTGCCAGCAAACCAGGGGTGGGTAGCTCTGGGGCCAACGTCCTGACTTTC
CDR3aa: CASKPGVGSSGANVLTF
d_gene: NA
v_gene: TRBV5-4
j_gene: TRBJ2-6
abundance: once

CDR3nt: TGTGCCAGCAGTTTTGGTGGAAAGACCGGGAACCAACTAGAGCCCCAGCATTTT
CDR3aa: CASSFGGKTGNQLEPQHF
d_gene: NA
v_gene: TRBV6-2/TRBV6-3
j_gene: TRBJ1-5
abundance: NA

CDR3nt: TGTGCCAGCAGCAACGGGGACTTTCGGTCCCTCCACTTT
CDR3aa: CASSNGDFRSLHF
d_gene: NA
v_gene: TRBV28
j_gene: TRBJ1-6
abundance: NA

CDR3nt: TGTGCCAGCAGTCTGGCCTCCCACAATGAGCAGTTCTTC
CDR3aa: CASSLASHNEQFF
d_gene: NA
v_gene: TRBV27
j_gene: TRBJ2-1
abundance: NA

CDR3nt: TGCAGCGTTGGTGCGGGAGTGAATGAGCAGTTCTTC
CDR3aa: CSVGAGVNEQFF
d_gene: TRBD2
v_gene: TRBV29-1
j_gene: TRBJ2-1
abundance: NA

CDR3nt: TGTGCCACCAGTGATGATCGACGGGGGATGGCCGGGGAGCTGTTTTTT
CDR3aa: CATSDDRRGMAGELFF
d_gene: NA
v_gene: TRBV24-1
j_gene: TRBJ2-2
abundance: few

CDR3nt: TGTGCCAGCAGCTATACGGGACTAGCGGGAAGGGGGAGCACAGATACGCAGTATTTT
CDR3aa: CASSYTGLAGRGSTDTQYF
d_gene: TRBD2
v_gene: TRBV7-9
j_gene: TRBJ2-3
abundance: NA

CDR3nt: TGTGCCTTCCGACAGGGAGTAAACTATGGCTACACCTTC
CDR3aa: CAFRQGVNYGYTF
d_gene: TRBD1
v_gene: TRBV30
j_gene: TRBJ1-2
abundance: NA

CDR3nt: TGTGCCAGCGCACCCCCCGCGGGTGATAGCAATCAGCCCCAGCATTTT
CDR3aa: CASAPPAGDSNQPQHF
d_gene: NA
v_gene: TRBV2
j_gene: TRBJ1-5
abundance: NA

CDR3nt: TGTGCCAGCAGCCAAGATCCCCCTAGCGGGAGGGGTGTCGAGACCCAGTACTTC
CDR3aa: CASSQDPPSGRGVETQYF
d_gene: TRBD2
v_gene: TRBV4-2
j_gene: TRBJ2-5
abundance: NA

CDR3nt: TGCGCCAGCAGCGTACACAGGGACAAAAGAACAGATACGCAGTATTTT
CDR3aa: CASSVHRDKRTDTQYF
d_gene: NA
v_gene: TRBV4-3
j_gene: TRBJ2-3
abundance: NA

CDR3nt: TGTGCCAGCAGCGTCCCCCCTCCGGGACTAGCGGGTGTTAACAATGAGCAGTTCTTC
CDR3aa: CASSVPPPGLAGVNNEQFF
d_gene: TRBD2
v_gene: TRBV28
j_gene: TRBJ2-1
abundance: NA

CDR3nt: TGTGCCAGCAGTCTTACGGGTGGAAGAGGGTTTAAGGAGACCCAGTACTTC
CDR3aa: CASSLTGGRGFKETQYF
d_gene: NA
v_gene: TRBV6-6
j_gene: TRBJ2-5
abundance: once

CDR3nt: TGTGCCAGCAGTTCCGCCCCGCGCGGGGGATCCTGGGCTAGCGCTAGCTCCTACGAGCAGTACTTC
CDR3aa: CASSSAPRGGSWASASSYEQYF
d_gene: TRBD2
v_gene: TRBV27
j_gene: TRBJ2-7
abundance: NA

CDR3nt: TGTGCCAGCACTCAGGACAGGGGGTCGGAGACCCAGTACTTC
CDR3aa: CASTQDRGSETQYF
d_gene: TRBD1
v_gene: TRBV6-5
j_gene: TRBJ2-5
abundance: few

CDR3nt: TGTGCCAGCAGTGAAGCGCTACCGAGGTCTGCCTACGAGCAGTACTTC
CDR3aa: CASSEALPRSAYEQYF
d_gene: NA
v_gene: TRBV6-1
j_gene: TRBJ2-7
abundance: NA

CDR3nt: TGTGCCAGTAGTATTCAGCGGGAGGGCACTGAAGCTTTCTTT
CDR3aa: CASSIQREGTEAFF
d_gene: NA
v_gene: TRBV19
j_gene: TRBJ1-1
abundance: NA

CDR3nt: TGTGCCACCAGCAGAGCCAACACGGGACTAGAATACAATGAGCAGTTCTTC
CDR3aa: CATSRANTGLEYNEQFF
d_gene: TRBD2
v_gene: TRBV15
j_gene: TRBJ2-1
abundance: NA

CDR3nt: TGTGCCAGCAGCAGGTGGCCGGGACTAGCGGGACCGGGAGAAGAGACCCAGTACTTC
CDR3aa: CASSRWPGLAGPGEETQYF
d_gene: TRBD2
v_gene: TRBV13
j_gene: TRBJ2-5
abundance: NA

CDR3nt: TGTGCCAGCAGACCCCTAAGCGGGAGCAATGAGCAGTTCTTC
CDR3aa: CASRPLSGSNEQFF
d_gene: TRBD2
v_gene: TRBV5-8
j_gene: TRBJ2-1
abundance: NA

CDR3nt: TGTGCCAGCAGTCTGGACTCGCCAGATACGCAGTATTTT
CDR3aa: CASSLDSPDTQYF
d_gene: NA
v_gene: TRBV12-3/TRBV12-4
j_gene: TRBJ2-3
abundance: NA

CDR3nt: TGTGCCAGCAGTGTCCGGGACAGTGGTGATTCACCCCTCCACTTT
CDR3aa: CASSVRDSGDSPLHF
d_gene: TRBD1
v_gene: TRBV27
j_gene: TRBJ1-6
abundance: NA

CDR3nt: TGTGCCAGCAGCTTACTGGATGGACTAGTCTACGAGCAGTACTTC
CDR3aa: CASSLLDGLVYEQYF
d_gene: TRBD2
v_gene: TRBV5-6
j_gene: TRBJ2-7
abundance: medium-sized

CDR3nt: TGTGCCAGCAGCCGACAGGGGGCCAAAAATCAGCCCCAGCATTTT
CDR3aa: CASSRQGAKNQPQHF
d_gene: TRBD1
v_gene: TRBV6-2/TRBV6-3
j_gene: TRBJ1-5
abundance: NA

CDR3nt: TGCGCCAGCAGCCACTCGGCGACAGGGGAAACCTACGAGCAGTACTTC
CDR3aa: CASSHSATGETYEQYF
d_gene: TRBD1
v_gene: TRBV4-3
j_gene: TRBJ2-7
abundance: once

CDR3nt: TGTGCCAGCAGTCCCCGTACCGGGGAGCTGTTTTTT
CDR3aa: CASSPRTGELFF
d_gene: NA
v_gene: TRBV7-8
j_gene: TRBJ2-2
abundance: NA

CDR3nt: TGTGCCAGCAGCGCCGGACTAGTGGAGACCCAGTACTTC
CDR3aa: CASSAGLVETQYF
d_gene: TRBD2
v_gene: TRBV9
j_gene: TRBJ2-5
abundance: NA

CDR3nt: TGTGCCAGCAAAGGGGGACAGGGGTGGACTAACTATGGCTACACCTTC
CDR3aa: CASKGGQGWTNYGYTF
d_gene: TRBD1
v_gene: TRBV2
j_gene: TRBJ1-2
abundance: NA

CDR3nt: TGTGCCAGCAGTGCAACGGACTATGGCTACACCTTC
CDR3aa: CASSATDYGYTF
d_gene: NA
v_gene: TRBV12-3/TRBV12-4
j_gene: TRBJ1-2
abundance: NA